The 23 T cell receptor beta chains below all came from one sample that was sequenced in a study of blood T cell repertoires in COVID-19. Libraries were prepared by immunoSEQ multiplex PCR; TCRdb keeps only in-frame clonotypes and omits some of them. The sample contains roughly 100,000 clones, over 75% of which appear only once. The sample taken for sequencing was peripheral blood. All receptors derive from a human donor in a cohort sampled during active COVID-19.

The rearrangement joins TRBV19 to TRBJ2-7; tentative D call: TRBD1 (5 bases). This CDR3 is 13 amino acids long. Germline V gives CDR1 LNHDA, CDR2 SQIVND (reference sequence). V was shortened by 1 base and J by 3 bases, with 7 bases between the two germline ends. CDR3 protein: CASSIGQGYEQYF. CDR3 nucleotides: TGTGCCAGTAGTATAGGGCAGGGCTACGAGCAGTACTTC.

The chain links TRBV10-1 to TRBJ1-1, with 8 bases identical to TRBD1. With V trimmed by 4 bases and J by 10 bases, 8 bases remained unmatched. This CDR3 region has 13 residues. Looked up from germline, CDR1 is WNHNN and CDR2 is SYGVQD (reference sequence). The CDR3, as DNA: TGCGCCAGCAGTGCCTTGGCCCAGGGGGCAGCTTTCTTT. Encoded protein: CASSALAQGAAFF.

A single count supports this clone. This chain connects TRBV28 to TRBJ2-7, with TRBD1 identical over 7 bases. Germline V lookup: CDR1 MDHEN, CDR2 SYDVKM. This CDR3 region has 14 residues. J was trimmed by 3 bases and V by 6 bases; bases with no gene match: 8. The CDR3 DNA reads TGTGCCAGCAGCCCTGCCAGGGGGAACTACGAGCAGTACTTC. It encodes CASSPARGNYEQYF.

V is TRBV11-2 and J is TRBJ1-1; 7 positions match TRBD1. This CDR3 has 19 residues. J was trimmed by 0 bases and V by 5 bases; bases with no gene match: 18. Germline lookup yields CDR1 SGHAT and CDR2 FQNNGV. CDR3 residues: CASSLVLFGGQGVNTEAFF. CDR3 in DNA: TGTGCCAGCAGCCTAGTACTGTTTGGCGGCCAGGGGGTGAACACTGAAGCTTTCTTT.

This clone was observed once. The chain uses TRBV12-3 or TRBV12-4 and TRBJ2-7, with D possibly TRBD2 on 6 matching bases. Trimming stripped 5 bases from V and 0 bases from J, with 8 bases between. This CDR3 comprises 13 residues. The DNA for the CDR3 is TGTGCCAGCAGTGGGGGGAGCTCCTACGAGCAGTACTTC. It specifies CASSGGSSYEQYF.

V and J are TRBV6-2 or TRBV6-3 and TRBJ2-7; 8 bases are a match to TRBD1. The ends lost 6 bases at V and 2 bases at J; junction bases unmatched: 3. The CDR3 runs 13 residues. Germline CDR1 reads MNHEY; CDR2 reads SVGEGT. CDR3 nucleotides: TGTGCCAGCAGCCTACAGGGGGCCTACGAGCAGTACTTC. This encodes CASSLQGAYEQYF.

V and J are TRBV18 and TRBJ1-6; no reliable D call. V lost 3 bases to trimming and J lost 0 bases, with 18 bases between them. The germline gives CDR1 KGHSH, CDR2 LQKENI. The CDR3 is 19 amino acids. In DNA form, the CDR3 reads TGTGCCAGCTCACCCGTAGCGCAATCAACCAGCTCCTATAATTCACCCCTCCACTTT. It is translated as CASSPVAQSTSSYNSPLHF.

The sample holds one count of this clone. The CDR3 DNA reads as TGTGCCTGGAACAGGGGGGGAGGGATAGGGGCTGAAGCTTTCTTT. It specifies CAWNRGGGIGAEAFF. V is TRBV30 and J is TRBJ1-1, with TRBD1 matching 8 bases. Looked up from germline, CDR1 is GTSNPN and CDR2 is SVGIG (reference sequence). The trim removed 4 bases at V and 6 bases at J, leaving 13 bases unmatched. This CDR3 spans 15 amino acids.

The chain has TRBV13 and TRBJ2-3; D may be TRBD1 (6 bases). Germline values: CDR1 PRHDT, CDR2 FYEKMQ (reference sequence). There are 13 residues in the CDR3. Between the trimmed V and J ends, which lost 5 bases and 3 bases, there was a span of 9 bases. CDR3 nucleotide sequence: TGTGCCAGCAGCGGACAGATTACAGATACGCAGTATTTT. It yields the protein CASSGQITDTQYF.

The CDR3 sequence is CASSLLGTSGISEQFF. The CDR3 coding sequence is TGTGCCAGCAGCTTACTCGGGACTAGCGGGATTAGTGAGCAGTTCTTC. The chain carries TRBV9 and TRBJ2-1; TRBD2 agrees at 13 bases. The CDR3 runs to 16 residues. Germline CDR1 and CDR2: SGDLS and YYNGEE. The V gene end was trimmed by 4 bases and the J gene end by 9 bases; junction bases not matched to a gene: 10.

The rearrangement links TRBV7-9 to TRBJ1-6; D possibly corresponds to TRBD1 (5 bases). The CDR3 runs to 15 residues. The V end lost 4 bases, the J end lost 8 bases, and 15 bases lay between the germline ends. Germline values: CDR1 SEHNR, CDR2 FQNEAQ (reference sequence). The CDR3 spells CASSSRDLKYSPLHF. CDR3 nucleotides: TGTGCCAGCAGCTCCCGGGACTTAAAGTATTCACCCCTCCACTTT.

The chain recombines TRBV6-1 with TRBJ2-1, with D hard to call. In germline, CDR1 is MNHNS, CDR2 SASEGT. V gave up 4 bases and J gave up 0 bases, with 13 bases separating them. This CDR3 has 16 residues. CDR3 loop: CASSGLQMSSYNEQFF. The DNA for the CDR3 is TGTGCCAGCAGTGGCCTCCAAATGAGCTCCTACAATGAGCAGTTCTTC.

In this sample, this clone turned up a few times. CDR3 residues: CATLRAGSGNTIYF. Here the CDR3 DNA reads TGTGCCACCCTTCGGGCGGGCTCTGGAAACACCATATATTTT. This rearrangement joins TRBV2 to TRBJ1-3, with D unresolved. Germline CDR1 reads SNHLY; CDR2 reads FYNNEI. This CDR3 region has 14 residues. V was trimmed by 10 bases and J by 0 bases, leaving 13 bases between them.

The genes are TRBV5-1 and TRBJ1-4; TRBD1 matches 7 bases. The ends lost 4 bases at V and 5 bases at J; junction bases unmatched: 2. The CDR3 sequence is 13 residues long. Germline V gene data show CDR1 as SGHRS and CDR2 as YFSETQ. The CDR3 loop reads CASSPGGNEKLFF. The DNA of the CDR3 is TGCGCCAGCAGCCCAGGGGGGAATGAAAAACTGTTTTTT.

The sample holds one count of this clone. V and J are TRBV19 and TRBJ1-1; D is possibly TRBD1 (5 bases). V lost 5 bases, J lost 1 base, and 11 bases lay in between. The CDR3 has 14 amino acids. Germline V gives CDR1 LNHDA, CDR2 SQIVND (reference sequence). The CDR3 sequence: CASSPSTGNTEAFF. In DNA, the CDR3 is TGTGCCAGTAGTCCCTCAACAGGGAACACTGAAGCTTTCTTT.

The rearrangement joins TRBV7-9 to TRBJ2-5, with TRBD2 identical over 7 bases. Germline V gene lookup returns CDR1 SEHNR and CDR2 FQNEAQ (reference sequence). V trimming: 0 bases; J trimming: 0 bases; junction bases outside the gene matches: 1. The CDR3 loop spans 15 amino acids. This CDR3 is CASSLAAGNQETQYF. CDR3 bases: TGTGCCAGCAGCTTAGCAGCGGGGAACCAAGAGACCCAGTACTTC.

The V call is TRBV7-6, the J call TRBJ1-2; 7 bases agree with TRBD1. V shed 4 bases, J shed 5 bases, and the junction held 19 bases outside the gene matches. The CDR3 sequence is 18 residues long. Germline V gives CDR1 SGHVS, CDR2 FNYEAQ. CDR3 DNA sequence: TGTGCCAGCAGCTCTAACTGGGACAGCCCGCGTCCGGAATATGGCTACACCTTC. Translated: CASSSNWDSPRPEYGYTF.

In this sample, this clone turned up once. The CDR3 DNA reads TGTGCCAGCAGCTTACAATCCCGAGGACAGGGACGAGCAGAGACCCAGTACTTC. Its translation: CASSLQSRGQGRAETQYF. The chain carries TRBV7-2 and TRBJ2-5; 8 nucleotides line up with TRBD1. J was trimmed by 4 bases and V by 2 bases; bases with no gene match: 15. Looked up from germline, CDR1 is SGHTA and CDR2 is FQGNSA. The CDR3 is made up of 18 amino acids.

V gene TRBV30 combines with J gene TRBJ2-2; 10 nucleotides line up with TRBD2. The V segment lost 7 bases and the J segment 5 bases; nucleotides outside the gene matches: 19. CDR1 is GTSNPN and CDR2 is SVGIG in the germline V gene (reference sequence). This CDR3 spans 18 amino acids. The CDR3 sequence: CASPSTSGLLKPTGELFF. The CDR3 region has the DNA TGTGCCTCCCCATCGACTAGCGGGCTTTTAAAGCCTACCGGGGAGCTGTTTTTT.

V gene TRBV6-1 combines with J gene TRBJ2-1, with 13 positions matching TRBD2. This CDR3 comprises 15 residues. Germline V gene data show CDR1 as MNHNS and CDR2 as SASEGT. Unmatched junction bases numbered 0, after V lost 1 base and J lost 6 bases. The CDR3 region is CASSEGTSGGNEQFF. The CDR3 DNA reads TGTGCCAGCAGTGAAGGGACTAGCGGGGGCAATGAGCAGTTCTTC.

The V call is TRBV6-2 or TRBV6-3, the J call TRBJ2-1; 7 bases line up with TRBD1. CDR1 and CDR2 (germline): MNHEY, SVGEGT. J gave up 2 bases and V 0 bases, and 1 base lay outside the gene matches. The CDR3 is made up of 15 amino acids. Here the CDR3 DNA reads TGTGCCAGCAGTTACTCCGGGACAGCCTACAATGAGCAGTTCTTC. This encodes CASSYSGTAYNEQFF.

As for this clone: The conserved final phenylalanine or tryptophan is absent from the CDR3, which likely points to a read error. The DNA is left out, because the CDR3 cannot be placed on it with certainty; the CDR3 is given as TCRdb lists it. The chain couples TRBV12-3 or TRBV12-4 to TRBJ2-3; the table assigns TRBD2, which was not confirmed against the DNA. A total of 12 residues make up the CDR3, ends included. The CDR3 sequence is CASSLARLDPAY.

The gene calls are TRBV2 and TRBJ2-7; D not certain. Germline lookup yields CDR1 SNHLY and CDR2 FYNNEI. V lost 6 bases to trimming and J lost 5 bases, with 14 bases between them. The CDR3 has 13 residues. CDR3 bases: TGTGCCAGCAGCGAGGAAATTTCCAACGAGCAGTACTTC. Translation: CASSEEISNEQYF.